The clone carrying this T cell receptor beta chain was found a few times. TCRdb re-called the 5' RACE reads through MiXCR, storing one row per CDR3 protein. The sample holds 190,000 or so distinct CDR3 sequences, 25% to 35% seen once. These data originate in a study of T-cell memory formation after mild COVID-19. Germline V gene data show CDR1 as DFQATT and CDR2 as SNEGSKA (reference sequence). This CDR3 is built from 12 residues. V lost 5 bases and J 5 bases, leaving 13 bases between the germline ends. The chain links TRBV20-1 to TRBJ2-7; possibly TRBD2 for D (5 bases). This sequence was found in an adult woman who had mild COVID-19 (a few samples of this study predate the infection). Cell type and time point are not known. What was sequenced was PBMCs or a T cell subset sorted from them (not recorded which). CDR3 protein: CSAEASFHEQYF. Here the CDR3 DNA reads TGCAGTGCTGAAGCTAGCTTCCACGAGCAGTACTTC.